A selection of T cell receptor beta chains follows, all from one sample in a study of blood T cell repertoires in COVID-19. Clones were read by immunoSEQ multiplex PCR, and TCRdb kept only the in-frame ones, dropping some. The table includes about 300,000 clones, approximately 84% detected once. Sample: peripheral blood. These receptors were obtained from a human donor with COVID-19, enrolled during active disease. The donor label of this sample is uncertain. Each CDR3 is given with its conserved first and last residue.

V,CDR3
TRBV7-3,CASSLSQGTSYEQYF
TRBV20-1,CSATGLETQYF
TRBV4-1,CASSPPSHSGGFYNEQFF
TRBV4-1,CASSQQVAGVRNTIYF
TRBV27,CASRPRQNSYNEQFF
TRBV30,CAWSATTGSGEKLFF
TRBV28,CASTSPAGGGNEKLFF
TRBV6-5,CASNPVDKAGGYTF
TRBV30,CAWTGGSTEAFF
TRBV7-2,CASSLPDGGNSPLHF
TRBV19,CASSLYDQPQHF
TRBV5-1,CASSRQTSSTGELFF
TRBV11-2,CASSWLGDSAQQYF
TRBV7-2,CASRLAGSTGELFF
TRBV19,CASSMGRTVTREGYTF
TRBV6-5,CASSYSGSQGEQYF
TRBV19,CASSPDRAASNGELFF
TRBV19,CATGPLPNEKLFF
TRBV29-1,CSVTGVTSGNTIYF